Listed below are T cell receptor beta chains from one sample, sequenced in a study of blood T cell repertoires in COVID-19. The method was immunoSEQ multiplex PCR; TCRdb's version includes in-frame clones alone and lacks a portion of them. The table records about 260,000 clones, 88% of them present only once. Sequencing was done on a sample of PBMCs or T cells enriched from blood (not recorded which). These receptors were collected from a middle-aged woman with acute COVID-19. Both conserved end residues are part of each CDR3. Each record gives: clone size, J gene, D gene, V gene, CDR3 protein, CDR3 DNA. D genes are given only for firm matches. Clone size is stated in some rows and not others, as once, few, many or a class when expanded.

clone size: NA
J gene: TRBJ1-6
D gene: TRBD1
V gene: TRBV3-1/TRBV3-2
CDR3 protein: CASSQDTGAPNSPLHF
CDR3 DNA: TGTGCCAGCAGCCAAGACACAGGGGCGCCGAATTCACCCCTCCACTTT

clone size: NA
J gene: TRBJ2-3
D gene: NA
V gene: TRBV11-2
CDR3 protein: CASSYSGTDTQYF
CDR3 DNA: TGTGCCAGCAGCTATAGCGGTACAGATACGCAGTATTTT

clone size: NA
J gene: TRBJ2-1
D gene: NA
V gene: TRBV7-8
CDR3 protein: CASSWPRGSPYNEQFF
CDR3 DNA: TGTGCCAGCAGCTGGCCCCGGGGGAGTCCCTACAATGAGCAGTTCTTC

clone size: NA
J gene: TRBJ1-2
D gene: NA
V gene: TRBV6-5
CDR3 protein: CASSYWRGVDYGYTF
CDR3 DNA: TGTGCCAGCAGTTACTGGCGGGGTGTTGACTATGGCTACACCTTC

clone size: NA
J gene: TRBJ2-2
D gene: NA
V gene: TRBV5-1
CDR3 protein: CASSLAQGTGELFF
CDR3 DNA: TGCGCCAGCAGCTTGGCACAGGGCACCGGGGAGCTGTTTTTT

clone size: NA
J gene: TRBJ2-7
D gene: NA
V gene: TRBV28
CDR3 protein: CASSHTVSSYEQYF
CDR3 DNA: TGTGCCAGCAGCCATACAGTCAGCTCCTACGAGCAGTACTTC

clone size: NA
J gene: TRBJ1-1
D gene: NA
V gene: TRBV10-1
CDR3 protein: CASSDQGQNTEAFF
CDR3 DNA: TGCGCCAGCAGTGATCAGGGGCAGAACACTGAAGCTTTCTTT

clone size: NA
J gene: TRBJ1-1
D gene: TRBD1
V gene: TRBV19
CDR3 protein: CASSIATTGGLGGNTEAFF
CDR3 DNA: TGTGCCAGTAGTATAGCGACGACAGGGGGCTTAGGTGGGAACACTGAAGCTTTCTTT

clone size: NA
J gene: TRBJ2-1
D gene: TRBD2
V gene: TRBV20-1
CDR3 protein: CSASRGASGREEQFF
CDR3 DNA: TGCAGTGCTAGTCGTGGTGCTAGCGGGAGGGAGGAGCAGTTCTTC

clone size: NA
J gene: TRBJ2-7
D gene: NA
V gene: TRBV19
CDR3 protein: CASSSSGQIEQYF
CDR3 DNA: TGTGCCAGTAGTTCGAGCGGACAGATCGAGCAGTACTTC

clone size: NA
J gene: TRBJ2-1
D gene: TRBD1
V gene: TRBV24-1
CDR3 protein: CATSDTGQGPYNEQFF
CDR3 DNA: TGTGCCACCAGTGATACCGGACAGGGCCCTTACAATGAGCAGTTCTTC

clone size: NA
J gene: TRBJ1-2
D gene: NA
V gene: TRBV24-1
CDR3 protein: CATGGGEPYGYTF
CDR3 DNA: TGTGCCACCGGGGGAGGGGAACCCTATGGCTACACCTTC

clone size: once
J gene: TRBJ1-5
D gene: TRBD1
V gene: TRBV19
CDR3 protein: CASSIVGTADQPQHF
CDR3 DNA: TGTGCCAGTAGTATAGTGGGGACAGCCGATCAGCCCCAGCATTTT

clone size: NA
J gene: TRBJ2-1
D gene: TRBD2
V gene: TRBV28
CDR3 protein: CASTVAGGSYNEQFF
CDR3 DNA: TGTGCCAGCACCGTAGCGGGAGGGTCCTACAATGAGCAGTTCTTC

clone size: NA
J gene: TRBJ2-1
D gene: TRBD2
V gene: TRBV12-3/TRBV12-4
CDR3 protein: CASSLGLTREQFF
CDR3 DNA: TGTGCCAGCAGTTTGGGACTAACAAGGGAGCAGTTCTTC

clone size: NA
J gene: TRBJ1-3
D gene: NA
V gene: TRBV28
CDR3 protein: CASSTHSLHTIYF
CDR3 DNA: TGTGCCAGCAGTACCCACAGTTTGCACACCATATATTTT

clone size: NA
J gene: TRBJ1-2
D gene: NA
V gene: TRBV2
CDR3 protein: CASSSMQYRTSYGYTF
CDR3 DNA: TGTGCCAGCTCTAGCATGCAATATCGGACGAGCTATGGCTACACCTTC

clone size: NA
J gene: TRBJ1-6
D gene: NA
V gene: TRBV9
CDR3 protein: CASSVVAGSGSPLHF
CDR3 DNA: TGTGCCAGCAGCGTAGTTGCCGGGTCTGGCTCACCCCTCCACTTT

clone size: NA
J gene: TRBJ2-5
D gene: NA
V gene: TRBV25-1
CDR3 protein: CASAGASDLAETQYF
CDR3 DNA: TGTGCCAGCGCTGGCGCTAGCGATTTGGCGGAGACCCAGTACTTC

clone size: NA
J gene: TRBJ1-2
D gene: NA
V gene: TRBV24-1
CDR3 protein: CATSDPTGYGYTF
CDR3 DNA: TGTGCCACCAGCGACCCGACGGGCTATGGCTACACCTTC

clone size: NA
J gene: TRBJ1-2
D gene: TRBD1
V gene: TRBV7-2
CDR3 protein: CASSRIQGNDGYTF
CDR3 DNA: TGTGCCAGCAGCCGTATACAGGGGAATGATGGCTACACCTTC

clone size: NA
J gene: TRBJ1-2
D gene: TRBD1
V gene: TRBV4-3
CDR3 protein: CASSHEGTGGYGYTF
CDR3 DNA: TGCGCCAGCAGCCATGAAGGGACAGGGGGCTATGGCTACACCTTC

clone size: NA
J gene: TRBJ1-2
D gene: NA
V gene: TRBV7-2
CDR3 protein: CASSAGGGTNYGYTF
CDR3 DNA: TGTGCCAGCAGCGCTGGGGGGGGAACTAACTATGGCTACACCTTC

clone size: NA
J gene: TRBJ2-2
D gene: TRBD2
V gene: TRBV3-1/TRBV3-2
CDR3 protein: CASSQGWLAGGATGELFF
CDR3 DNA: TGTGCCAGCAGCCAAGGGTGGCTAGCGGGAGGTGCCACCGGGGAGCTGTTTTTT

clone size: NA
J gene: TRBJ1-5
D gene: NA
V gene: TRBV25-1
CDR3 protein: CASSEYEYGQPQHF
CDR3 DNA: TGTGCCAGCAGTGAGTATGAATACGGTCAGCCCCAGCATTTT

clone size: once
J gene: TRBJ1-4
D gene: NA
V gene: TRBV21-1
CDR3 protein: CASSKGTGGWEKLFF
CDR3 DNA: TGTGCCAGCAGCAAAGGGACAGGGGGTTGGGAAAAACTGTTTTTT

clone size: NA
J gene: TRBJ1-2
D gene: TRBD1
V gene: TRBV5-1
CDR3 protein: CASSLAQGALGYGYTF
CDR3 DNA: TGCGCCAGCAGCTTAGCCCAGGGGGCTCTTGGCTATGGCTACACCTTC

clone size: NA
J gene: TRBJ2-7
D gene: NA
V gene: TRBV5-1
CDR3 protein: CASSLEPGSSYEQYF
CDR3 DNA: TGCGCCAGCAGCTTGGAACCGGGTAGCTCCTACGAGCAGTACTTC

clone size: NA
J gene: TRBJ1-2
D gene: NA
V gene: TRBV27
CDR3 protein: CASSPRQSLSFYGYTF
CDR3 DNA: TGTGCCAGCAGCCCAAGACAGAGTCTGTCTTTCTATGGCTACACCTTC

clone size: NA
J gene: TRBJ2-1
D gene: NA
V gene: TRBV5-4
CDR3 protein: CASSLETGEAYNEQFF
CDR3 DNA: TGTGCCAGCAGCTTGGAAACGGGAGAGGCCTACAATGAGCAGTTCTTC

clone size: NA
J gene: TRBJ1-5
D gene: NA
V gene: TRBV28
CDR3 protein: CASISSPGGDRNQPQHF
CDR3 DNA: TGTGCCAGCATCTCGTCCCCCGGGGGGGACCGCAATCAGCCCCAGCATTTT

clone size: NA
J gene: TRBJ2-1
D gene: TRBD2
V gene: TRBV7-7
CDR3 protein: CASSLGLANYNEQFF
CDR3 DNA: TGTGCTAGCAGCTTGGGACTAGCGAACTACAATGAGCAGTTCTTC

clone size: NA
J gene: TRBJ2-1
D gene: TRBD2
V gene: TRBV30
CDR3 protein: CAWTDMAGGRSYNEQFF
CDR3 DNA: TGTGCCTGGACCGACATGGCAGGCGGGAGATCTTACAATGAGCAGTTCTTC

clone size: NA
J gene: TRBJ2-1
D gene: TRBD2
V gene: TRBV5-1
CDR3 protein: CASSSLTLLAGEANEQFF
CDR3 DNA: TGCGCCAGCAGCTCCCTCACCCTTCTAGCGGGAGAGGCCAATGAGCAGTTCTTC

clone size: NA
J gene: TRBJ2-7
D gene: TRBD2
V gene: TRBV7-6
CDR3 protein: CASTIKIGGSGAEQYF
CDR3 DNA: TGTGCCAGCACCATAAAGATCGGCGGGAGCGGTGCTGAGCAGTACTTC